Listed here are 19 T cell receptor beta chains from one sample, sequenced in a study of ipilimumab plus nivolumab after autologous stem cell transplantation. Sequenced by immunoSEQ multiplex PCR; TCRdb stores in-frame clones only, minus some. Of about 19,000 clones listed, approximately 85% were seen once; the top ten hold 6% to 7%. The source material was PBMCs, sampled in a trial of ipilimumab plus nivolumab as post-transplant consolidation. Receptors originate from a male donor with diffuse large B-cell lymphoma.

CDR3 loop: CASSRGSQETQYF. In DNA form, the CDR3 reads TGTGCCAGCAGTCGGGGGTCACAAGAGACCCAGTACTTC. The V call is TRBV5-6, the J call TRBJ2-5, with a tentative D call TRBD2 (6 bases). V shed 5 bases and J shed 2 bases, with 10 bases lying between them. The CDR3 sequence is 13 residues long. Germline values: CDR1 SGHDT, CDR2 YYEEEE.

This chain connects TRBV7-3 to TRBJ2-4; 8 bases are a match to TRBD1. Germline V lookup: CDR1 SGHTA, CDR2 FQGTGA. V was clipped by 8 bases and J by 1 base; unmatched bases: 10. This CDR3 comprises 16 residues. CDR3 bases: TGTGCCAGCCGACAGCCCAGGGGGCCGGCCAAAAACATTCAGTACTTC. Translating gives CASRQPRGPAKNIQYF.

This clone was found a few times. This chain's CDR3 is CASSPPGYNGHEQYF. CDR3 nucleotides: TGTGCCAGCTCACCTCCGGGGTATAATGGACACGAGCAGTACTTC. The V gene is TRBV18, the J gene TRBJ2-7; possibly TRBD2 for D (5 bases). The CDR3 is made up of 15 amino acids. Looked up from germline, CDR1 is KGHSH and CDR2 is LQKENI. Trimming stripped 3 bases from V and 5 bases from J, with 17 bases between.

DNA of the CDR3: TGCGCCAGCAGTGAGACTAGCGGGGAGACCCAGTACTTC. Translation: CASSETSGETQYF. V gene TRBV10-2 combines with J gene TRBJ2-5; 9 bases align to TRBD2. V lost 2 bases and J lost 5; bases outside the gene matches: 0. There are 13 residues in the CDR3. Germline V gives CDR1 WSHSY, CDR2 SAAADI.

This chain connects TRBV6-5 to TRBJ1-2; 8 bases are a match to TRBD1. V lost 8 bases to trimming and J lost 7 bases; unmatched junction nucleotides: 15. This CDR3 has 15 residues. Germline-derived CDR1 and CDR2 are MNHEY and SVGAGI. The CDR3 DNA sequence: TGTGCCAGCCGGAGACAACAGGGGGGGACTTTTGGCTACACCTTC. Amino acids: CASRRQQGGTFGYTF.

This chain links TRBV5-1 with TRBJ2-6; D perhaps matches TRBD1 (6 bases). This CDR3 contains 16 residues. Germline CDR1 is SGHRS and CDR2 is YFSETQ. V was cut by 4 bases and J by 4 bases, with 15 bases left in between. CDR3 sequence: CASSLTTGSGANVLTF. CDR3 in DNA: TGCGCCAGCAGCCTGACAACAGGGTCGGGGGCCAACGTCCTGACTTTC.

J is TRBJ2-7 and V is TRBV10-3; D is ambiguous. Trimming pared 4 bases from V and 7 bases from J, leaving 8 bases between. Germline loops: CDR1 ENHRY, CDR2 SYGVKD. The CDR3 spans 11 residues. The CDR3 DNA follows: TGTGCCATCAGTGTGACTGATGAGCAGTACTTC. As protein: CAISVTDEQYF.

This clone was seen a handful of times. The V and J genes are TRBV21-1 and TRBJ2-1; the D segment call TRBD1 is taken from the table without a DNA check. TRBV21-1 is a recognized pseudogene. The CDR3 contains 17 residues. The CDR3 sequence: CASSKARDRGSLDEQFF. DNA for the CDR3: TGTGCCAGCAGCAAAGCGAGGGACAGGGGGTCTCTGGATGAGCAGTTCTTC.

The genes are TRBV2 and TRBJ2-2; tentatively, D is TRBD1 or TRBD2 (5 bases each). The germline V gene has CDR1 SNHLY and CDR2 FYNNEI. V shed 10 bases and J shed 1 base, with 10 bases lying between them. CDR3 size: 13 residues. The CDR3: CATLGQNTGELFF. CDR3 nucleotides: TGTGCCACACTAGGACAGAACACCGGGGAGCTGTTTTTT.

This chain uses TRBV13 with TRBJ2-7, with 10 bases fitting TRBD1. J gave up 5 bases and V 4 bases, and 5 bases lay outside the gene matches. The germline gives CDR1 PRHDT, CDR2 FYEKMQ (reference sequence). The CDR3 sequence is 14 residues long. CDR3 DNA sequence: TGTGCCAGCAGCTCATGGACAGGGGGGAACGAGCAGTACTTC. This translates into CASSSWTGGNEQYF.

The DNA of the CDR3 is TGCGCCAGCAGCTCCGACCCGAACACTGAAGCTTTCTTT. It codes for CASSSDPNTEAFF. The chain carries TRBV4-1 and TRBJ1-1; no reliable D call. Germline V gives CDR1 MGHRA, CDR2 YSYEKL. The CDR3 is 13 residues long. Trimming took off 5 bases at V and 1 base at J, with 8 bases between the two ends.

The chain links TRBV6-4 to TRBJ1-2; D remains unclear. The germline gives CDR1 MRHNA, CDR2 SNTAGT. Trimming took off 6 bases at V and 7 bases at J, with 18 bases between the two ends. The CDR3 spans 14 residues. The CDR3 DNA sequence: TGTGCCAGCAGACGGGATAAGGGATCCCGTGGCTACACCTTC. This encodes CASRRDKGSRGYTF.

The chain carries TRBV15 and TRBJ2-3; D is uncertain. This CDR3 has 15 residues. Trimming removed 4 bases from V and 5 bases from J, with 16 bases in between. The germline V gene has CDR1 LNHNV and CDR2 YYDKDF (reference sequence). CDR3 sequence reads: CATSMWQIQGDTQYF. CDR3 coding DNA: TGTGCCACCAGCATGTGGCAGATTCAAGGAGATACGCAGTATTTT.

About this clone: Germline is not matched at one junction end, which may reflect a read error. The V and J genes are TRBV5-4 and TRBJ2-1; perhaps TRBD2 as D (5 bases). Germline CDR1 is SGHNT and CDR2 is YYREEE (reference sequence). This CDR3 has 16 residues. This chain's CDR3 is CASSQEVAKRNNEQFF. CDR3 nucleotide sequence: TGCGCCAGCAGCCAAGAGGTAGCGAAGCGAAACAATGAGCAGTTCTTC.

J is TRBJ2-2 and V is TRBV19, with D perhaps matching TRBD1 (5 bases). The V gene's germline CDR1 is LNHDA and CDR2 SQIVND (reference sequence). V dropped 6 bases and J dropped 2 bases, with 22 bases sitting between them. CDR3 length: 18 residues. The CDR3 sequence: CASSPRTLSGANTGELFF. In DNA, the CDR3 is TGTGCCAGTAGCCCCCGGACCCTAAGTGGGGCCAACACCGGGGAGCTGTTTTTT. Variable domain in full (rest from reference TRBV19 and TRBJ2-2): DGGITQSPKYLFRKEGQNVTLSCEQNLNHDAMYWYRQDPGQGLRLIYYSQIVNDFQKGDIAEGYSVSREKKESFPLTVTSAQKNPTAFYLCASSPRTLSGANTGELFFGEGSRLTVL.

V usage is TRBV6-5 and J usage is TRBJ1-6; D gene uncertain. CDR1 is MNHEY, CDR2 SVGAGI, per germline. The CDR3 extends over 13 amino acids. V dropped 8 bases and J dropped 9 bases, with 14 bases sitting between them. The CDR3 DNA reads as TGTGCCAGCGGCGTGGTTCGGGTTTCACCCCTCCACTTT. Translating gives CASGVVRVSPLHF.

The V and J genes are TRBV29-1 and TRBJ2-3; 7 nucleotides match TRBD1. Germline trimming cut 8 bases from V and 2 bases from J; bases unmatched to any gene: 4. Germline loops: CDR1 SQVTM, CDR2 ANQGSEA. The CDR3 loop spans 12 amino acids. This chain's CDR3 is CSYQGVTDTQYF. The CDR3 nucleotides read TGCAGCTACCAGGGGGTCACAGATACGCAGTATTTT.

The J gene is TRBJ1-6, the V gene TRBV27; a weak D match, TRBD1 (6 bases). The V and J ends lost 7 bases and 0 bases respectively, with 16 bases between them. CDR3 size: 17 residues. Germline CDR1 and CDR2: MNHEY and SMNVEV (reference sequence). CDR3 loop: CASTSDSLSSYNSPLHF. The DNA of the CDR3 is TGTGCCAGCACCTCGGACAGTTTGAGCTCCTATAATTCACCCCTCCACTTT.

This chain joins TRBV12-2 and TRBJ2-6. TRBV12-2 is a listed pseudogene. This CDR3 spans 17 amino acids. As DNA, the CDR3 is TGTGCAAGTCGCTTAGAGGGACCCTTCTCTGGGGCCAACGTCCTGACTTTC. Amino acids: CASRLEGPFSGANVLTF.